These 8 T cell receptor beta chains were sequenced from one sample in a study of T cells in Graves' hyperthyroidism and ophthalmopathy. The source material, RNA transcripts, was used to amplify TCR beta CDR3 regions. Using the HTBI primer set, a first-round RT-PCR was run on the TCR CDR3. TCRdb re-analysed the multiplex PCR reads in MiXCR, keeping a single row per CDR3 protein. The top ten hold around a tenth of the sample, which has about 26,000 distinct CDR3 sequences, approximately 46% seen once. The specimen was blood. The receptors come from a woman aged 25 to 45 with Graves' hyperthyroidism.

V usage is TRBV10-3 and J usage is TRBJ2-7, with 9 positions matching TRBD2. This CDR3 is 17 amino acids long. Germline V gives CDR1 ENHRY, CDR2 SYGVKD. After removal of 3 bases from V and 0 bases from J, the junction contained 9 bases not matched to a gene. For the CDR3, the DNA is TGTGCCATCAGTGACCAGACTAGCGGAAGAAGCTCCTACGAGCAGTACTTC. The encoded protein is CAISDQTSGRSSYEQYF.

J is TRBJ1-1 and V is TRBV19, with no clear D. The germline gives CDR1 LNHDA, CDR2 SQIVND (reference sequence). Trimming pared 6 bases from V and 1 base from J, leaving 18 bases between. The CDR3 consists of 16 residues. CDR3 region: CASSPQSFESNTEAFF. The DNA of the CDR3 is TGTGCCAGTAGCCCACAGTCCTTCGAATCGAACACTGAAGCTTTCTTT.

Many counts were recorded for this clonotype. The chain combines TRBV5-1 with TRBJ2-5, with D maybe TRBD2 (5 bases). Germline CDR1 SGHRS, CDR2 YFSETQ. CDR3 size: 17 residues. V lost 0 bases, J lost 1 base, and 16 bases lay in between. Written as DNA, the CDR3 is TGCGCCAGCAGCTTGGGGGTACTCCTAGCCGTCCAAGAGACCCAGTACTTC. Translation: CASSLGVLLAVQETQYF.

The chain is built from TRBV20-1 and TRBJ2-1; 9 bases agree with TRBD2. The CDR3 sequence is 14 residues long. Germline assignment: CDR1 DFQATT and CDR2 SNEGSKA (reference sequence). The CDR3 coding sequence is TGCAGCACTGCGGGGACTAGCAACACAGATACGCAGTTCTTC. Translation: CSTAGTSNTDTQFF.

On this clonotype itself: A much larger clone sits a single nucleotide away, making a read error possible. The chain carries TRBV3-1 and TRBJ1-4; weak D call: TRBD1 (5 bases). This CDR3 is built from 14 residues. In germline, CDR1 is LGHDT, CDR2 YNNKEL (reference sequence). Written as DNA, the CDR3 is TGTGCCAGCAGCCAACGAGGGGCTTATGAAAAACAGTTTTTT. As protein: CASSQRGAYEKQFF.

V usage is TRBV5-1 and J usage is TRBJ1-4; 11 bases map to TRBD1. CDR3 length: 18 residues. V gave up 4 bases and J gave up 1 base; unmatched junction bases: 9. The V gene's germline CDR1 is SGHRS and CDR2 YFSETQ. This chain's CDR3 is CASSKRTGGVGTNEKLFF. CDR3 DNA: TGCGCCAGCAGCAAACGGACAGGGGGCGTAGGAACTAATGAAAAACTGTTTTTT.

The chain links TRBV2 to TRBJ2-1; 15 bases agree with TRBD2. Germline CDR1 and CDR2: SNHLY and FYNNEI. Trimming took 8 bases from V and 0 from J; bases not matched to a gene: 8. This CDR3 contains 18 residues. The CDR3 region is CASGGTSGRPSSYNEQFF. The CDR3 DNA sequence: TGTGCCAGCGGAGGGACTAGCGGGAGGCCTAGCTCCTACAATGAGCAGTTCTTC.

In this sample, this clonotype turned up a few times. The CDR3 nucleotides are TGTGCCAGCTCACCCCCGGACAGCCCAGATACGCAGTATTTT. Translated: CASSPPDSPDTQYF. V is TRBV18 and J is TRBJ2-3; D may be TRBD1 (6 bases). CDR3 length: 14 amino acids. Trimming removed 3 bases from V and 4 bases from J, with 11 bases in between. Germline loops: CDR1 KGHSH, CDR2 LQKENI.